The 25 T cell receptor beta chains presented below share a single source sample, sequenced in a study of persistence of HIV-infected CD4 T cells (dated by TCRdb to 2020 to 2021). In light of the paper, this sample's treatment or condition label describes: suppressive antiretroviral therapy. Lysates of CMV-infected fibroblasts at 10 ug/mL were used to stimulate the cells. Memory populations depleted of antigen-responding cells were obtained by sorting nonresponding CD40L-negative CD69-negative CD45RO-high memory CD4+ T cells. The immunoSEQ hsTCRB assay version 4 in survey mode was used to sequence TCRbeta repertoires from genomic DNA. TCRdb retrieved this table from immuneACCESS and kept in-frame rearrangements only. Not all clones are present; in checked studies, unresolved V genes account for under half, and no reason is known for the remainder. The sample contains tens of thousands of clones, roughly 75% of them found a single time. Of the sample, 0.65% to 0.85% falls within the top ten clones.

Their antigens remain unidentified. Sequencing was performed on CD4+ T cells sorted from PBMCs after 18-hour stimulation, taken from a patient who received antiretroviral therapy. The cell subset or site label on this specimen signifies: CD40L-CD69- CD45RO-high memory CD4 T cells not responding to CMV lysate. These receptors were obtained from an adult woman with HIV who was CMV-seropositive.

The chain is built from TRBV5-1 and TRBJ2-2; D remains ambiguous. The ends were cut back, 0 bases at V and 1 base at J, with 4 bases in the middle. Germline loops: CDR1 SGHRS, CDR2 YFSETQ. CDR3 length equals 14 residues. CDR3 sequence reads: CASSLGGNTGELFF. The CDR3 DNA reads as TGCGCCAGCAGCTTGGGGGGGAACACCGGGGAGCTGTTTTTT.

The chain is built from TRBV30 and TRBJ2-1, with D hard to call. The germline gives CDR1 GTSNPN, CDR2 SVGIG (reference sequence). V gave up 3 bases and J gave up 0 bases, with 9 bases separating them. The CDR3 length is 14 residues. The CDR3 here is CAWRSVSSYNEQFF. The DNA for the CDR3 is TGTGCCTGGAGATCGGTGAGCTCCTACAATGAGCAGTTCTTC.

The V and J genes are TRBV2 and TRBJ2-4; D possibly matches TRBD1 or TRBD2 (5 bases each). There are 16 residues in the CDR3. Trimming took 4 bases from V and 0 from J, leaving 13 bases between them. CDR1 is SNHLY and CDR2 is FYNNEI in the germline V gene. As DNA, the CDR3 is TGTGCCAGCAGTGCCGAGGGCAGGGCAGCCAAAAACATTCAGTACTTC. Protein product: CASSAEGRAAKNIQYF. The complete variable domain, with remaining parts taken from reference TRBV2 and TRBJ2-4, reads EPEVTQTPSHQVTQMGQEVILRCVPISNHLYFYWYRQILGQKVEFLVSFYNNEISEKSEIFDDQFSVERPDGSNFTLKIRSTKLEDSAMYFCASSAEGRAAKNIQYFGAGTRLSVL.

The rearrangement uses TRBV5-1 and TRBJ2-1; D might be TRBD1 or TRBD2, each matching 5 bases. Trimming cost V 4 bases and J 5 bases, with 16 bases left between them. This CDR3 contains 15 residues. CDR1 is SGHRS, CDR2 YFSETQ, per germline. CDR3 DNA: TGCGCCAGCAGCCACGCCGGGACCGGAGACAATGAGCAGTTCTTC. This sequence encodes CASSHAGTGDNEQFF.

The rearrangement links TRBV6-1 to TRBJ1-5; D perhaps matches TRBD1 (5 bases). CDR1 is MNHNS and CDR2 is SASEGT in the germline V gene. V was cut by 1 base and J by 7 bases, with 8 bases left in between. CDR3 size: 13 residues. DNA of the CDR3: TGTGCCAGCAGTGAAGAGGGGATACAGCCCCAGCATTTT. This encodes CASSEEGIQPQHF.

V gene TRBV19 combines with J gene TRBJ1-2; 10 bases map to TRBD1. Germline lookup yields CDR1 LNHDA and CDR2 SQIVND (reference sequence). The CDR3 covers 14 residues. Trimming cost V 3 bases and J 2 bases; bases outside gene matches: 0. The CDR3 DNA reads TGTGCCAGTAGTATGGGACAGGGGAACTATGGCTACACCTTC. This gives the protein CASSMGQGNYGYTF. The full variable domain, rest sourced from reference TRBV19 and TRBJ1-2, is DGGITQSPKYLFRKEGQNVTLSCEQNLNHDAMYWYRQDPGQGLRLIYYSQIVNDFQKGDIAEGYSVSREKKESFPLTVTSAQKNPTAFYLCASSMGQGNYGYTFGSGTRLTVV.

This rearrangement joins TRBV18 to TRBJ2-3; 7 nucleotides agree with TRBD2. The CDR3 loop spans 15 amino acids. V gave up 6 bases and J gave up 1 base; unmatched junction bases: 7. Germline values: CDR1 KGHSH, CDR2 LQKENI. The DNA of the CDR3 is TGTGCCAGCTCTTTCGGGACTATTCGCACAGATACGCAGTATTTT. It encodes CASSFGTIRTDTQYF.

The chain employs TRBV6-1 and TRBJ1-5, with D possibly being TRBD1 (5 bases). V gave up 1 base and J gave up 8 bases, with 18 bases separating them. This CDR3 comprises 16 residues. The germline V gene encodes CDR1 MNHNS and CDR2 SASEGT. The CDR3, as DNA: TGTGCCAGCAGTGAAGGAAAGGGACTTGATTTGGAGCCCCAGCATTTT. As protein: CASSEGKGLDLEPQHF.

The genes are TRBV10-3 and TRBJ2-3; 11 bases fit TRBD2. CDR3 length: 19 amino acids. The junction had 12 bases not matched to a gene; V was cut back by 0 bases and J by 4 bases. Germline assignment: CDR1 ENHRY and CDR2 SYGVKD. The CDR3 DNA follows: TGTGCCATCAGTGAGTCGACGTCGACTAGCGGGGACCCGCCAGATACGCAGTATTTT. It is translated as CAISESTSTSGDPPDTQYF.

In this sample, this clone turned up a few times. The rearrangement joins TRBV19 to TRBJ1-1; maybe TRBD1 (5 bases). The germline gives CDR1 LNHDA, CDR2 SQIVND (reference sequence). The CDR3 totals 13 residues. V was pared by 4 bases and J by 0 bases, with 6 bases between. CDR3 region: CASSKGLNTEAFF. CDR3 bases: TGTGCCAGTAGTAAGGGGCTGAACACTGAAGCTTTCTTT.

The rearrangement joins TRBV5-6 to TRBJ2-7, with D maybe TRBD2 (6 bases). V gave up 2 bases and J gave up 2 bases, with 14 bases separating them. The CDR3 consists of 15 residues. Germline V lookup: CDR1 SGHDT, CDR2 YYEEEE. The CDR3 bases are TGTGCCAGCAGCTTTTACGGGACGGGGGCCTACGAGCAGTACTTC. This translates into CASSFYGTGAYEQYF. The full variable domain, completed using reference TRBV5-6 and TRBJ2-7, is DAGVTQSPTHLIKTRGQQVTLRCSPKSGHDTVSWYQQALGQGPQFIFQYYEEEERQRGNFPDRFSGHQFPNYSSELNVNALLLGDSALYLCASSFYGTGAYEQYFGPGTRLTVT.

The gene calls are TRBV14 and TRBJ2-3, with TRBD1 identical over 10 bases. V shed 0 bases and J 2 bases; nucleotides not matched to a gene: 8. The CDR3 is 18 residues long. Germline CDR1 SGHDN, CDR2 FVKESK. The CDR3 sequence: CASSQDRPRQGATDTQYF. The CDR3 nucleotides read TGTGCCAGCAGCCAAGATCGACCCAGACAGGGGGCCACAGATACGCAGTATTTT.

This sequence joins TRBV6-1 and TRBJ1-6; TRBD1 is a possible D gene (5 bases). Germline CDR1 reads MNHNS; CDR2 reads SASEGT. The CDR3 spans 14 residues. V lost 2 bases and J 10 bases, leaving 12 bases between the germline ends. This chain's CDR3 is CASSEPPGQSPLHF. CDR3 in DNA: TGTGCCAGCAGTGAACCTCCAGGGCAATCACCCCTCCACTTT.

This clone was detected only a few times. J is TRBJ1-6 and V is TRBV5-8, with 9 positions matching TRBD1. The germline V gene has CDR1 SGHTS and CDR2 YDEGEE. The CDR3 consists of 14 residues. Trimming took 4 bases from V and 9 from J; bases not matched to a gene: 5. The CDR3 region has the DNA TGTGCCAGCAGCATGGGACAGGGACTTTCACCCCTCCACTTT. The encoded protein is CASSMGQGLSPLHF.

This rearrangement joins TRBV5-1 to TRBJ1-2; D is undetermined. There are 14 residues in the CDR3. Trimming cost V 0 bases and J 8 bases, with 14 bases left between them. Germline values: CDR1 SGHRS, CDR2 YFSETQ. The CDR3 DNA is TGCGCCAGCAGCTTGGCGAAACCTTCTAGCGGCTACACCTTC. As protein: CASSLAKPSSGYTF.

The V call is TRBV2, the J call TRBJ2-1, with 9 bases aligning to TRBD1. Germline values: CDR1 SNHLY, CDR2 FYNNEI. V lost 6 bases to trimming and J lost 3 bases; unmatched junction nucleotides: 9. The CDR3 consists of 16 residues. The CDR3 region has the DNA TGTGCCAGCAGGGCCTTCCGGGACAGGGTCTACAATGAGCAGTTCTTC. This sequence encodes CASRAFRDRVYNEQFF.

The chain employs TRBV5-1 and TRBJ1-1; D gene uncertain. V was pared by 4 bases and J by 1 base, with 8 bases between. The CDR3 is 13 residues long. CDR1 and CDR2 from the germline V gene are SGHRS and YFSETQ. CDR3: CASSPGPNTEAFF. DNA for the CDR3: TGCGCCAGCAGCCCCGGACCGAACACTGAAGCTTTCTTT.

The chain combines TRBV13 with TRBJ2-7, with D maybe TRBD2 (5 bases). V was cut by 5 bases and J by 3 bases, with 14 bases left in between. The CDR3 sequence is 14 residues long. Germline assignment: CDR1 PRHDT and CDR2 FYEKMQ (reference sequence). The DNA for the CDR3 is TGTGCCAGCAGCCAACATAACAGCGGCTACGAGCAGTACGTC. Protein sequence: CASSQHNSGYEQYV.

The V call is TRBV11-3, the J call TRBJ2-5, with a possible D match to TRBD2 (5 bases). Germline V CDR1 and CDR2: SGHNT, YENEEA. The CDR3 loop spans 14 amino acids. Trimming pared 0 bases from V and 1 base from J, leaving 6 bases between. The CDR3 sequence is CASSLDGSQETQYF. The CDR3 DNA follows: TGTGCCAGCAGCTTAGATGGGAGCCAAGAGACCCAGTACTTC.

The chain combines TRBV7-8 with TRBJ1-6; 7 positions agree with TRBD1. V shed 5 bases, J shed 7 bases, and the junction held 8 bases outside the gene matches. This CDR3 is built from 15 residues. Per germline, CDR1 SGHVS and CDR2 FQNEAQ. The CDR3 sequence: CASSIRQGTNSPLHF. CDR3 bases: TGTGCCAGCAGCATCCGACAGGGAACAAATTCACCCCTCCACTTT.

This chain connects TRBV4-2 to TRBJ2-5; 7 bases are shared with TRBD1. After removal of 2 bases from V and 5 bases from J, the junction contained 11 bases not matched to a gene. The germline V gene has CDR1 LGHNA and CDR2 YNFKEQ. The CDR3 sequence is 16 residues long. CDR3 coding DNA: TGTGCCAGCAGCCAAATGGAACTGGGGACAGAGGAGACCCAGTACTTC. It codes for CASSQMELGTEETQYF.

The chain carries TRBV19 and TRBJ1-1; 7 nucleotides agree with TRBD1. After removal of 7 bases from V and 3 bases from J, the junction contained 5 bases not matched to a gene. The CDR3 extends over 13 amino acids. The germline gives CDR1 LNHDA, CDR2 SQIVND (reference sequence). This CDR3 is CASTNTGDTEAFF. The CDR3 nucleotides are TGTGCCAGTACCAACACAGGGGACACTGAAGCTTTCTTT.

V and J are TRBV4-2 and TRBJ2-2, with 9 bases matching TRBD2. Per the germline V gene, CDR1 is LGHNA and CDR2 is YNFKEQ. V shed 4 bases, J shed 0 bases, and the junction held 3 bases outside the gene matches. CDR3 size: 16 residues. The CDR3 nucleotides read TGTGCCAGCAGCCGTGGGACTAGCACGAACACCGGGGAGCTGTTTTTT. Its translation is CASSRGTSTNTGELFF.

The CDR3 DNA is TGTGCCAGCAGCACAAGGACAGGGTTCTCTGGGGCCAACGTCCTGACTTTC. Encoded protein: CASSTRTGFSGANVLTF. The chain employs TRBV7-3 and TRBJ2-6; 8 bases line up with TRBD1. This CDR3 contains 17 residues. Germline CDR1 is SGHTA and CDR2 is FQGTGA. V trimming: 5 bases; J trimming: 0 bases; junction bases outside the gene matches: 6.

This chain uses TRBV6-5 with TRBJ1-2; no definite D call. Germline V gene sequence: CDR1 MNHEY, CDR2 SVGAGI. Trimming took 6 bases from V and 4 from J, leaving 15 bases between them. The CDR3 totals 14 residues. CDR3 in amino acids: CASSGRGTRYGYTF. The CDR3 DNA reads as TGTGCCAGCAGCGGTCGTGGCACCCGCTATGGCTACACCTTC.